The 21 T cell receptor beta chains below were found in one sample sequenced in a study of T-cell reconstitution after alpha-beta-depleted transplantation in children. Molecular barcoding with unique molecular identifiers was used for the TCRbeta library. In TCRdb, the PCR reads were re-called with MiXCR into one record per CDR3 protein. The table has approximately 800,000 distinct CDR3 sequences, roughly 15% seen once. Sample: PBMCs, mostly from graft donor cells, taken 360 days after TCRalphabeta/CD19-depleted stem cell transplant. The receptors shown here come from a male patient aged 10 to 17 who had a stem cell transplant for acute lymphoblastic leukemia, so the T cells may come from the graft donor.

The J gene is TRBJ2-1, the V gene TRBV4-2; D unresolved. Germline-derived CDR1 and CDR2 are LGHNA and YNFKEQ. V lost 10 bases and J lost 0, with 19 bases in between. This CDR3 is built from 16 residues. CDR3 loop: CAIGPRLLSSYNEQFF. The CDR3 DNA follows: TGTGCCATCGGCCCTAGGCTCCTCTCCTCCTACAATGAGCAGTTCTTC.

The chain links TRBV5-1 to TRBJ2-2; D may match TRBD1 or TRBD2 (7 bases each). Trimming removed 3 bases at V and 0 bases at J, with 27 bases between. The CDR3 loop spans 21 amino acids. CDR1 SGHRS and CDR2 YFSETQ come from the germline V gene. The CDR3 nucleotides read TGCGCCAGCAGCTCGCTCTACGACAGGGAGGGGCTAGCGGCGAACACCGGGGAGCTGTTTTTT. Residues: CASSSLYDREGLAANTGELFF.

This clonotype has a handful of counts. This rearrangement joins TRBV5-1 to TRBJ1-2; a weak D match, TRBD1 (6 bases). There are 13 residues in the CDR3. Germline CDR1 and CDR2: SGHRS and YFSETQ. Trimming shortened V by 0 bases and J by 8 bases, and 11 bases separated the two germline ends. The CDR3 sequence is CASSLDSGGGYTF. The CDR3 bases are TGCGCCAGCAGCTTGGATTCCGGGGGCGGCTACACCTTC.

This clonotype showed up many times. This rearrangement joins TRBV20-1 to TRBJ1-3; D not resolved. V dropped 0 bases and J dropped 4 bases, with 4 bases sitting between them. The length of the CDR3 is 12 residues. The V gene's germline CDR1 is DFQATT and CDR2 SNEGSKA (reference sequence). The CDR3 nucleotides are TGCAGTGCTAGAGATCCGGGAAACACCATATATTTT. Translating gives CSARDPGNTIYF.

The CDR3 spells CASSSWGAPEKLFF. CDR3 nucleotides: TGTGCCAGCAGTTCCTGGGGGGCGCCTGAAAAACTGTTTTTT. This chain connects TRBV7-6 to TRBJ1-4, with D possibly matching TRBD1 (6 bases). This CDR3 region has 14 residues. Germline CDR1 reads SGHVS; CDR2 reads FNYEAQ. V lost 6 bases and J 7 bases, leaving 15 bases between the germline ends.

The chain is built from TRBV11-2 and TRBJ2-1; D perhaps matches TRBD2 (5 bases). The V end was cut by 0 bases, the J end by 7 bases, with 13 bases between. Germline V gives CDR1 SGHAT, CDR2 FQNNGV. The CDR3 spans 15 residues. The CDR3 is CASSLELLGGNEQFF. CDR3 bases: TGTGCCAGCAGCTTAGAGCTCCTGGGCGGGAATGAGCAGTTCTTC.

Remarks on this clonotype: A read error may be the cause here, since a much bigger clone is one base away. This chain links TRBV10-3 with TRBJ2-7; 11 bases agree with TRBD2. The CDR3 is 15 amino acids. V lost 6 bases, J lost 5 bases, and 9 bases stayed unmatched. In germline, CDR1 is ENHRY, CDR2 SYGVKD. This CDR3 reads CAISGTSGVSDEQYF. The CDR3, as DNA: TGTGCCATCAGCGGGACTAGCGGTGTATCTGACGAGCAGTACTTC.

This clonotype was seen a few times. The V and J genes are TRBV11-2 and TRBJ2-1; TRBD1 or TRBD2 may be the D gene (5 bases each). Germline V gives CDR1 SGHAT, CDR2 FQNNGV. The V end was cut by 5 bases, the J end by 5 bases, with 19 bases between. There are 16 residues in the CDR3. The CDR3 DNA is TGTGCCAGCAGCCCCCTTGGGGGAGTGGGGAACAATGAGCAGTTCTTC. It is translated as CASSPLGGVGNNEQFF. Full variable domain (missing parts from reference TRBV11-2 and TRBJ2-1): EAGVAQSPRYKIIEKRQSVAFWCNPISGHATLYWYQQILGQGPKLLIQFQNNGVVDDSQLPKDRFSAERLKGVDSTLKIQPAKLEDSAVYLCASSPLGGVGNNEQFFGPGTRLTVL.

This clonotype has ten or more counts. The chain carries TRBV28 and TRBJ1-2, with unresolved D. Germline loops: CDR1 MDHEN, CDR2 SYDVKM. The length of the CDR3 is 15 residues. V lost 8 bases, J lost 4 bases, and 20 bases lay in between. CDR3 DNA sequence: TGTGCCAGCGGACCAATGACGGCTATCTTCTATGGCTACACCTTC. Translating it yields CASGPMTAIFYGYTF.

This clonotype was seen only a few times. V usage is TRBV12-3 or TRBV12-4 and J usage is TRBJ1-5; no clear D gene. The CDR3 is made up of 15 amino acids. V was shortened by 5 bases and J by 4 bases, with 15 bases between the two germline ends. CDR3 nucleotide sequence: TGTGCCAGCAGTCCCAGAAAGTCGCGTAATCAGCCCCAGCATTTT. The encoded protein is CASSPRKSRNQPQHF.

This chain uses TRBV6-1 with TRBJ2-3; the D gene is possibly TRBD2 (6 bases). The CDR3 loop spans 16 amino acids. CDR1 MNHNS and CDR2 SASEGT come from the germline V gene. With 5 bases removed from V and 2 bases from J, the gap between germline ends came to 17 bases. The CDR3 region is CASSRGAGSPTDTQYF. As DNA, the CDR3 is TGTGCCAGCAGTCGCGGGGCGGGAAGTCCCACAGATACGCAGTATTTT.

This clonotype has just one count. The chain couples TRBV25-1 to TRBJ2-1; 8 positions match TRBD2. Trimming cost V 5 bases and J 0 bases; bases outside gene matches: 12. The CDR3 length is 18 residues. From germline, CDR1 is MGHDK and CDR2 SYGVNS. The CDR3 loop reads CASSRGPLSGASYNEQFF. CDR3 DNA: TGTGCCAGCAGTCGAGGGCCTCTTAGCGGGGCCTCCTACAATGAGCAGTTCTTC.

This chain joins TRBV5-1 and TRBJ2-1; 11 bases align to TRBD2. The V gene end was trimmed by 7 bases and the J gene end by 3 bases; junction bases not matched to a gene: 15. The germline gives CDR1 SGHRS, CDR2 YFSETQ. The CDR3 spans 18 residues. In DNA, the CDR3 is TGCGCCAGCGCCCCCCAGGGACTAGCGGTAGTTGGCTACAATGAGCAGTTCTTC. Its protein product is CASAPQGLAVVGYNEQFF.

The table lists this clonotype with a few counts. The genes are TRBV6-4 and TRBJ2-7, with 8 bases matching TRBD2. V shed 4 bases and J 1 base; nucleotides not matched to a gene: 18. The CDR3 runs 19 residues. The germline V gene has CDR1 MRHNA and CDR2 SNTAGT. The CDR3 region is CASSGSGRGSTFRSYEQYF. DNA of the CDR3: TGTGCCAGCAGTGGTTCCGGGAGGGGGAGTACTTTTAGATCCTACGAGCAGTACTTC.

This clonotype turned up a few times. The J gene is TRBJ2-1, the V gene TRBV5-1; 12 nucleotides agree with TRBD2. Germline CDR1 and CDR2: SGHRS and YFSETQ. CDR3 length: 17 residues. Germline trimming cut 0 bases from V and 6 bases from J; bases unmatched to any gene: 7. The CDR3 loop is CASSLAIGLAGINEQFF. The CDR3 nucleotides are TGCGCCAGCAGCTTGGCCATTGGACTAGCGGGAATCAATGAGCAGTTCTTC.

This clonotype has a count of ten or more. This chain joins TRBV27 and TRBJ2-7; D is ambiguous. The CDR3 covers 13 residues. The V end was cut by 0 bases, the J end by 3 bases, with 6 bases between. CDR1 and CDR2 (germline): MNHEY, SMNVEV (reference sequence). CDR3 region: CASSLSPRYEQYF. The CDR3 DNA sequence: TGTGCCAGCAGTTTATCGCCCCGCTACGAGCAGTACTTC.

The chain combines TRBV5-8 with TRBJ2-3; D call uncertain. The CDR3 runs 14 residues. V gave up 1 base and J gave up 4 bases, with 10 bases separating them. CDR1 and CDR2 from the germline V gene are SGHTS and YDEGEE. CDR3 protein: CASSLSRQSDTQYF. As DNA, the CDR3 is TGTGCCAGCAGCTTGAGTCGGCAGTCAGATACGCAGTATTTT.

This clonotype was observed at least ten times. The V call is TRBV20-1, the J call TRBJ1-5; D is ambiguous. Germline-derived CDR1 and CDR2 are DFQATT and SNEGSKA (reference sequence). Trimming shortened V by 2 bases and J by 7 bases, and 15 bases separated the two germline ends. This CDR3 is built from 14 residues. The CDR3 bases are TGCAGTGCTAGATTGCCAGGCCTTTGGCAGCCCCAGCATTTT. This translates into CSARLPGLWQPQHF.

This clonotype was counted ten times or more. This sequence joins TRBV29-1 and TRBJ2-7; D not certain. The CDR3 runs 11 residues. Germline-derived CDR1 and CDR2 are SQVTM and ANQGSEA. With 4 bases removed from V and 2 bases from J, the gap between germline ends came to 6 bases. CDR3 in amino acids: CSVVEPYEQYF. Written as DNA, the CDR3 is TGCAGCGTTGTGGAGCCCTACGAGCAGTACTTC.

This clonotype showed up many times. The chain combines TRBV14 with TRBJ2-7, with 9 bases aligning to TRBD2. The trim removed 4 bases at V and 1 base at J, leaving 5 bases unmatched. The CDR3 has 15 residues. Looked up from germline, CDR1 is SGHDN and CDR2 is FVKESK. Written as DNA, the CDR3 is TGTGCCAGCAGCCCATTTAGCGGGAGATCCTACGAGCAGTACTTC. This gives the protein CASSPFSGRSYEQYF.

This chain uses TRBV7-3 with TRBJ2-1; 12 bases map to TRBD2. Germline CDR1 reads SGHTA; CDR2 reads FQGTGA. The V gene end was trimmed by 3 bases and the J gene end by 9 bases; junction bases not matched to a gene: 6. There are 15 residues in the CDR3. The CDR3 loop is CASSFLAGGKSEQFF. For the CDR3, the DNA is TGTGCCAGCAGCTTCCTAGCGGGAGGGAAGAGTGAGCAGTTCTTC.